These T cell receptor beta chains were read from a single sample in a study of T cells in Graves' hyperthyroidism and ophthalmopathy. TCRdb ran MiXCR on the multiplex PCR reads and lists one entry per CDR3 protein. This sample yields a few hundred thousand distinct CDR3 sequences, of which roughly 15% are seen a single time; roughly 19% belongs to the top ten. Sequencing used blood. These receptors were taken from a woman aged 55 to 70 with Graves' ophthalmopathy. The CDR3 runs from the conserved cysteine through the conserved F or W. A D gene is named only where the DNA matches it firmly. Where a row states a size, it is once, few, many or the class of an expanded clone; other rows omit it.

clone size	V gene	J gene	D gene	CDR3 protein	CDR3 DNA
few	TRBV5-5	TRBJ2-2	.	CASSSLTQVALGVGELFF	TGTGCCAGCAGCTCGCTAACCCAGGTGGCTTTAGGGGTCGGGGAGCTGTTTTTT
.	TRBV9	TRBJ2-1	.	CASSPGIASYNEQFF	TGTGCCAGCAGCCCCGGGATCGCCTCCTACAATGAGCAGTTCTTC
many	TRBV11-2	TRBJ2-7	TRBD2	CASSSFATSSFYEQYF	TGTGCCAGCAGCTCCTTTGCGACTAGCAGCTTCTACGAGCAGTACTTC
once	TRBV3-1	TRBJ2-7	.	CASSQGAASEQYF	TGTGCCAGCAGCCAAGGGGCGGCTAGCGAGCAGTACTTC
.	TRBV6-1	TRBJ1-2	.	CASTTGAHGYTF	TGTGCCAGCACTACGGGGGCCCATGGCTACACCTTC
.	TRBV18	TRBJ2-6	.	CASSPPSGANVLTF	TGTGCCAGCTCACCCCCCTCGGGGGCCAACGTCCTGACTTTC
many	TRBV5-5	TRBJ2-3	.	CASSLGRSWGDTQYF	TGTGCCAGCAGCTTGGGACGGTCCTGGGGGGATACGCAGTATTTT
.	TRBV5-1	TRBJ2-2	.	CASSPSLGRLGPGELFF	TGCGCCAGCAGCCCCTCGTTGGGGAGACTAGGGCCCGGGGAGCTGTTTTTT
few	TRBV3-1	TRBJ2-3	TRBD2	CASSHRTSGSPDTQYF	TGTGCCAGCAGCCACCGGACTAGCGGGAGCCCAGATACGCAGTATTTT
.	TRBV10-3	TRBJ2-7	TRBD2	CAISVDSQRSLAVVEQYF	TGTGCCATCAGTGTGGACTCTCAACGGAGCCTAGCGGTGGTCGAGCAGTACTTC
few	TRBV6-1	TRBJ2-1	.	CASSEGGLALDEQFF	TGTGCCAGCAGTGAAGGGGGGCTAGCTCTGGATGAGCAGTTCTTC
.	TRBV9	TRBJ1-1	.	CASSGGGGPTEAFF	TGTGCCAGCAGCGGTGGGGGGGGCCCCACTGAAGCTTTCTTT
many	TRBV6-2/TRBV6-3	TRBJ2-7	TRBD2	CASSPTSGGPYEQYF	TGTGCCAGCAGCCCAACTAGCGGGGGACCCTACGAGCAGTACTTC
many	TRBV6-1	TRBJ2-3	.	CASSSAYTDTQYF	TGTGCCAGCAGTTCCGCGTACACAGATACGCAGTATTTT
many	TRBV2	TRBJ1-3	.	CASSPGHSGNTIYF	TGTGCCAGCAGTCCGGGACACTCTGGAAACACCATATATTTT
.	TRBV7-8	TRBJ1-3	TRBD1	CASSPRGGPAGNTIYF	TGTGCCAGCAGCCCAAGAGGGGGCCCGGCTGGAAACACCATATATTTT
many	TRBV5-1	TRBJ2-2	TRBD1	CASSRDSGELFF	TGCGCCAGCAGCCGGGACAGCGGGGAGCTGTTTTTT
.	TRBV27	TRBJ1-4	.	CASSLAVQDEKLFF	TGTGCCAGCAGTTTAGCCGTACAGGATGAAAAACTGTTTTTT
many	TRBV20-1	TRBJ2-1	.	CSAETSSPYNEQFF	TGCAGTGCGGAGACTAGTAGCCCCTACAATGAGCAGTTCTTC
.	TRBV7-9	TRBJ1-1	.	CARSPGTGIYTEAFF	TGTGCCAGAAGCCCAGGAACTGGGATCTACACTGAAGCTTTCTTT
.	TRBV20-1	TRBJ1-4	TRBD1	CSAGGQGATNEKLFF	TGCAGTGCTGGAGGACAGGGGGCGACTAATGAAAAACTGTTTTTT
.	TRBV10-3	TRBJ2-7	TRBD2	CAISDMAGGTYEQYF	TGTGCCATCAGTGATATGGCGGGAGGGACCTACGAGCAGTACTTC
many	TRBV5-1	TRBJ2-7	TRBD2	CASSPFAGRTFEQYF	TGCGCCAGCAGCCCCTTTGCCGGGAGGACTTTCGAGCAGTACTTC
.	TRBV7-9	TRBJ1-4	.	CASSQGPGSPGEKLFF	TGTGCCAGCAGCCAGGGGCCGGGATCGCCAGGGGAAAAACTGTTTTTT
many	TRBV13	TRBJ2-7	TRBD1	CASSFTRTGSSYEQYF	TGTGCCAGCAGCTTCACACGGACAGGTAGCTCCTACGAGCAGTACTTC
many	TRBV29-1	TRBJ1-1	.	CSVGDVGSEAFF	TGCAGCGTGGGGGACGTGGGGAGTGAAGCTTTCTTT
few	TRBV3-1	TRBJ2-3	TRBD2	CASSPGTSGGNTDTQYF	TGTGCCAGCAGCCCAGGGACTAGCGGGGGCAACACAGATACGCAGTATTTT